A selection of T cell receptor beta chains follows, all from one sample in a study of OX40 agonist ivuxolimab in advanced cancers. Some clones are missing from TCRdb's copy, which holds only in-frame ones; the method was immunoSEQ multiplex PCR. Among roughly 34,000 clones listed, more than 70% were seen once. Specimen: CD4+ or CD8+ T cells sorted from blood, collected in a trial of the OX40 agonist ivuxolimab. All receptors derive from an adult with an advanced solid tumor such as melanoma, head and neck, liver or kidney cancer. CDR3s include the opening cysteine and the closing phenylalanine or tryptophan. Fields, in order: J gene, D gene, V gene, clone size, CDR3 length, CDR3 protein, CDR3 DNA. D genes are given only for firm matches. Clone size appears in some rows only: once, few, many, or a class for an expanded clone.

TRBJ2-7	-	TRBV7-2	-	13	CASRPTDYYEQYF	TGTGCCAGCAGACCGACAGACTACTACGAGCAGTACTTC
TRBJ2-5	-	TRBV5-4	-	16	CASSLDFPGAGETQYF	TGTGCCAGCAGCTTAGATTTTCCAGGGGCTGGGGAGACCCAGTACTTC
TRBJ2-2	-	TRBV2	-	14	CASTESVRPGELFF	TGTGCCAGCACCGAGTCGGTACGTCCCGGGGAGCTGTTTTTT
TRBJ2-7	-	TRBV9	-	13	CASSPAPTYEQYF	TGTGCCAGCAGCCCAGCCCCCACATACGAGCAGTACTTC
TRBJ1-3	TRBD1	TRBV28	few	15	CGVGQGAISGNTIYF	TGTGGGGTCGGACAGGGGGCCATTTCTGGAAACACCATATATTTT
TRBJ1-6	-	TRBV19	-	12	CASSIGASPLHF	TGTGCCAGTAGTATAGGGGCGTCACCCCTCCACTTT
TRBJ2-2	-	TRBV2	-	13	CASRQGNTGELFF	TGTGCCAGCAGACAGGGGAACACCGGGGAGCTGTTTTTT
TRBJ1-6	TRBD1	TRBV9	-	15	CASSQGTATNSPLHF	TGTGCCAGCAGCCAAGGGACAGCTACTAATTCACCCCTCCACTTT
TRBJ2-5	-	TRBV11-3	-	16	CASSPGGRGQQETQYF	TGTGCCAGCAGCCCGGGAGGCAGGGGGCAGCAAGAGACCCAGTACTTC
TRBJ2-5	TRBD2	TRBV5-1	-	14	CASTRGLARETQYF	TGCGCCAGCACCCGGGGACTAGCCCGAGAGACCCAGTACTTC
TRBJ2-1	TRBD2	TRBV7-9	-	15	CASSVGTSGRGEQFF	TGTGCCAGCAGCGTTGGGACTAGCGGGAGGGGTGAGCAGTTCTTC
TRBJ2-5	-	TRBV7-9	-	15	CASSSRDSRGETQYF	TGTGCCAGCAGCTCACGGGACTCCCGGGGAGAGACCCAGTACTTC
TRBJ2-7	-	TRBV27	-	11	CASSSVDEQYF	TGTGCCAGCAGTTCCGTCGACGAGCAGTACTTC
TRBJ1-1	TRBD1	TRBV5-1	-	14	CASTSGQFNTEAFF	TGCGCCAGCACTTCGGGACAGTTCAACACTGAAGCTTTCTTT
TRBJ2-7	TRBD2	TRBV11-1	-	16	CASSHSLAGFSYEQYF	TGTGCCAGCAGCCATTCACTAGCGGGGTTTTCCTACGAGCAGTACTTC
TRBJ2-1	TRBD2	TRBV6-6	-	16	CASSFPTSGRDNEQFF	TGTGCCAGCAGTTTCCCGACTAGCGGGAGGGACAATGAGCAGTTCTTC
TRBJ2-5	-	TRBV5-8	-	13	CASSKGVGETQYF	TGTGCCAGCAGCAAGGGGGTTGGAGAGACCCAGTACTTC
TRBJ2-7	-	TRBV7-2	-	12	CASSFVKNEQYF	TGTGCCAGCAGCTTCGTCAAGAACGAGCAGTACTTC
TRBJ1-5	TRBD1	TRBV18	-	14	CASSQGTGDQPQHF	TGTGCCAGCTCCCAAGGCACAGGGGATCAGCCCCAGCATTTT
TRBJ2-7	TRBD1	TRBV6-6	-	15	CASSYADRGTYEQYF	TGTGCCAGCAGTTACGCAGACAGGGGGACCTACGAGCAGTACTTC
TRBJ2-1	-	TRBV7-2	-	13	CASTLQGYNEQFF	TGTGCCAGCACCCTACAGGGTTACAATGAGCAGTTCTTC
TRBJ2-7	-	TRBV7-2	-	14	CASSLGTPANEQYF	TGTGCCAGCAGCTTAGGCACCCCCGCGAACGAGCAGTACTTC
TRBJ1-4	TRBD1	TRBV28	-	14	CASSSSGTGEKLFF	TGTGCCAGCAGTTCTAGCGGGACAGGGGAAAAACTGTTTTTT
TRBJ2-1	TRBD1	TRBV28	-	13	CASRGQDYNEQFF	TGTGCCAGCAGGGGACAGGACTACAATGAGCAGTTCTTC
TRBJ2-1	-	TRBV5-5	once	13	CASSEGSYNEQFF	TGTGCCAGCAGCGAGGGGTCCTACAATGAGCAGTTCTTC
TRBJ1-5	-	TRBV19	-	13	CASSIPGAGPQHF	TGTGCCAGTAGTATACCCGGGGCAGGGCCCCAGCATTTT
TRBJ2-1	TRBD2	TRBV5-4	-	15	CASSLVSGSPNEQFF	TGTGCCAGCAGCTTGGTCAGCGGGAGCCCCAATGAGCAGTTCTTC
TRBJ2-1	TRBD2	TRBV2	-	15	CASTPGLAYYNEQFF	TGTGCCAGCACCCCCGGACTAGCGTACTACAATGAGCAGTTCTTC
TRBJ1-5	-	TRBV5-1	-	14	CASSLDGVNQPQHF	TGCGCCAGCAGCTTGGATGGGGTGAATCAGCCCCAGCATTTT
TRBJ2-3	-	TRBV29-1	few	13	CSVAGIGTDTQYF	TGCAGCGTTGCCGGGATTGGCACAGATACGCAGTATTTT
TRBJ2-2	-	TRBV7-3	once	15	CASRRGGRGTGELFF	TGTGCCAGCAGACGAGGGGGACGAGGCACCGGGGAGCTGTTTTTT
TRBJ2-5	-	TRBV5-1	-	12	CASSGGQETQYF	TGCGCCAGCAGTGGAGGACAAGAGACCCAGTACTTC
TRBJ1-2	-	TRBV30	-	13	CAWFPRRGSGYTF	TGTGCCTGGTTCCCCCGGCGAGGGAGCGGCTACACCTTC
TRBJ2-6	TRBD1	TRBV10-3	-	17	CAISSTGLRSGANVLTF	TGTGCCATCAGTTCGACAGGGCTCAGGTCTGGGGCCAACGTCCTGACTTTC
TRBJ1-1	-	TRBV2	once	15	CASRAGPPLNTEAFF	TGTGCCAGCAGAGCGGGTCCTCCCCTGAACACTGAAGCTTTCTTT
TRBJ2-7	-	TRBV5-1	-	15	CASSLVSHRANEQYF	TGCGCCAGCAGCTTGGTGTCCCACAGGGCCAACGAGCAGTACTTC
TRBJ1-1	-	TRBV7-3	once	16	CASRPPGRRGNTEAFF	TGTGCCAGCAGGCCACCGGGCAGGAGGGGGAACACTGAAGCTTTCTTT
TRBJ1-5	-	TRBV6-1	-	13	CAIAPTGGQPQHF	TGTGCCATCGCCCCAACGGGCGGTCAGCCCCAGCATTTT
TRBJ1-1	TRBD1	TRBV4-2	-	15	CASSQEQGSRTEAFF	TGTGCCAGCAGCCAGGAACAGGGGTCGAGGACTGAAGCTTTCTTT
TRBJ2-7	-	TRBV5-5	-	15	CASSLDTPSSYEQYF	TGTGCCAGCAGCTTGGATACACCCAGCTCCTACGAGCAGTACTTC
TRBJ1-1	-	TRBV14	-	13	CASSQGADTEAFF	TGTGCCAGCAGCCAGGGGGCGGACACTGAAGCTTTCTTT
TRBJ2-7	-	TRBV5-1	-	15	CATTRDFGVLREQYF	TGCGCCACCACTCGGGACTTCGGTGTTCTTCGCGAGCAGTACTTC
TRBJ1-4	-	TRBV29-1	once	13	CSGQPGRGEKLFF	TGCAGCGGACAGCCAGGGAGAGGTGAAAAACTGTTTTTT
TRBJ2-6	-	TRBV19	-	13	CASTRSGANVLTF	TGTGCCAGCACAAGGTCTGGGGCCAACGTCCTGACTTTC
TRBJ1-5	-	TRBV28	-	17	CASSLSGRRDSNQPQHF	TGTGCCAGCAGTTTATCTGGTCGCCGGGATAGCAATCAGCCCCAGCATTTT
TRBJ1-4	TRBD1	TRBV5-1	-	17	CASSPNLPGQGNEKLFF	TGCGCCAGCAGCCCAAACCTCCCGGGACAGGGAAATGAGAAACTGTTTTTT
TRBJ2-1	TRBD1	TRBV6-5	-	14	CASVGQGAYNEQFF	TGTGCCAGCGTGGGACAGGGGGCCTACAATGAGCAGTTCTTC
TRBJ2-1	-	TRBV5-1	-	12	CASSFTRNEQFF	TGCGCCAGCAGCTTCACTCGCAATGAGCAGTTCTTC
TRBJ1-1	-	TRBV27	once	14	CASWPLGGNTEAFF	TGTGCCAGCTGGCCCTTAGGGGGAAACACTGAAGCTTTCTTT
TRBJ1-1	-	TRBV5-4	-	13	CASTDPTNTEAFF	TGTGCCAGCACTGACCCAACCAACACTGAAGCTTTCTTT
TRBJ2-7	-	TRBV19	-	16	CASSMPPGASSYEQYF	TGTGCCAGTAGTATGCCCCCAGGGGCGTCTTCCTACGAGCAGTACTTC
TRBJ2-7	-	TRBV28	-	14	CASTNGGLSYEQYF	TGTGCCAGCACTAATGGGGGGCTCTCCTACGAGCAGTACTTC
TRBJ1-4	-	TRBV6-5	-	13	CASSYSGYEKLFF	TGTGCCAGCAGTTACTCGGGGTATGAAAAACTGTTTTTT
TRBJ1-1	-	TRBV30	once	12	CAWIKSRTEAFF	TGTGCCTGGATTAAAAGTAGGACTGAAGCTTTCTTT